Presented here are 5 T cell receptor beta chains from one specimen sequenced in a study of cytotoxic CD8 clonotypes in ibrutinib-treated CLL. Sequencing used immunoSEQ multiplex PCR; TCRdb keeps in-frame clones, though not all of them. The sample holds 200,000 to 250,000 clones; roughly 65% are singletons and the top ten take approximately 6.3%. The sample here was PBMCs, taken after 12 months of ibrutinib treatment. The receptors here all came from a human donor with chronic lymphocytic leukemia.

CDR3 sequence: CASSPRGVGEQFF. The CDR3 coding sequence is TGTGCCAGCAGTCCCAGAGGTGTCGGTGAGCAGTTCTTC. The V and J genes are TRBV6-5 and TRBJ2-1, with D uncertain. Germline-derived CDR1 and CDR2 are MNHEY and SVGAGI. With 5 bases removed from V and 9 bases from J, the gap between germline ends came to 14 bases. The length of the CDR3 is 13 residues.

This rearrangement joins TRBV5-6 to TRBJ2-1, with a possible D match to TRBD1 (5 bases). CDR3 length: 13 residues. Trimming took 3 bases from V and 9 from J, leaving 13 bases between them. Per the germline V gene, CDR1 is SGHDT and CDR2 is YYEEEE. Written as DNA, the CDR3 is TGTGCCAGCAGCTCGATACAGGTGGCTGAGCAGTTCTTC. It specifies CASSSIQVAEQFF.

This sequence joins TRBV18 and TRBJ1-5, with a possible D match to TRBD1 (5 bases). This CDR3 spans 13 amino acids. The V gene lost 5 bases and the J gene lost 5 bases, with 10 bases spanning the gap. The germline V gene has CDR1 KGHSH and CDR2 LQKENI. CDR3 bases: TGTGCCAGCTCAAAATTAGGGGATCAGCCCCAGCATTTT. Translating it yields CASSKLGDQPQHF.

The chain carries TRBV12-5 and TRBJ2-2; 11 nucleotides align to TRBD1. The CDR3 has 22 amino acids. The V and J ends lost 0 bases and 3 bases, in that order; junction bases with no gene match: 18. Germline V gene sequence: CDR1 LGHNT, CDR2 FRNRAP. Written as DNA, the CDR3 is TGTGCTAGTGGTTTGGTGGCAACCGGGACAGGGGGTAAACGATGGTACACCGGGGAGCTGTTTTTT. Protein product: CASGLVATGTGGKRWYTGELFF.

This chain links TRBV7-9 with TRBJ2-7, with 8 bases matching TRBD2. V gave up 9 bases and J gave up 4 bases; unmatched junction bases: 8. This CDR3 has 13 amino acids. CDR1 and CDR2 from the germline V gene are SEHNR and FQNEAQ (reference sequence). The CDR3 DNA sequence: TGTGCCAGTCATAGCGGGGTGGGTTACGAGCAGTACTTC. Protein product: CASHSGVGYEQYF.